The 27 T cell receptor beta chains below were found in one sample sequenced in a study of CD8 T cells in ankylosing spondylitis. Points from the study as a whole: What seemed typical of ankylosing spondylitis blood was a TCR beta motif built from roughly eight highly homologous variants.

Their recognized antigens are unknown. TCRdb called the 5' RACE reads again in MiXCR, with one record for every CDR3 protein. The repertoire holds more than 650,000 distinct CDR3 sequences, with about 12% as singletons. Sequencing was performed on blood, either unsorted or a sorted T cell fraction (not recorded which). The source of these receptors is a male donor with ankylosing spondylitis.

This chain connects TRBV7-9 to TRBJ1-1; TRBD1 is a possible D gene (6 bases). V gave up 6 bases and J gave up 6 bases, with 20 bases separating them. This CDR3 has 15 residues. CDR1 and CDR2 (germline): SEHNR, FQNEAQ (reference sequence). Here the CDR3 reads CASRENRVGFSEAFF. CDR3 nucleotide sequence: TGTGCCAGCAGGGAGAACAGGGTCGGATTTTCTGAAGCTTTCTTT.

This clonotype was detected ten times or more. The chain employs TRBV29-1 and TRBJ1-1; D gene uncertain. Germline V lookup: CDR1 SQVTM, CDR2 ANQGSEA. The V end was cut by 7 bases, the J end by 9 bases, with 24 bases between. The CDR3 runs to 14 residues. The CDR3: CSALLRRAADKAFF. CDR3 in DNA: TGCAGCGCCCTTTTACGGCGGGCGGCGGATAAAGCTTTCTTT.

This clonotype was seen repeatedly, ten times or more. The chain combines TRBV6-1 with TRBJ2-7, with D perhaps TRBD1 (6 bases). Germline V CDR1 and CDR2: MNHNS, SASEGT. The CDR3 sequence is 13 residues long. Deletions cut 4 bases from V and 7 bases from J, with 14 bases between. The CDR3 reads CASSVGHPREQYF. In DNA form, the CDR3 reads TGTGCCAGCAGTGTGGGACACCCTAGGGAGCAGTACTTC.

This clonotype was seen a few times. The V and J genes are TRBV20-1 and TRBJ2-5; TRBD2 matches 10 bases. This CDR3 contains 12 residues. V gave up 6 bases and J gave up 5 bases; unmatched junction bases: 3. Germline V lookup: CDR1 DFQATT, CDR2 SNEGSKA (reference sequence). CDR3 nucleotides: TGCAGTGCGAATAGCGGGAGGGAGACCCAGTACTTC. Encoded protein: CSANSGRETQYF.

This clonotype turned up a few times. V and J are TRBV15 and TRBJ2-1; TRBD1 matches 7 bases. The V segment lost 4 bases and the J segment 6 bases; nucleotides outside the gene matches: 3. This CDR3 has 13 amino acids. Germline V gene sequence: CDR1 LNHNV, CDR2 YYDKDF (reference sequence). In DNA form, the CDR3 reads TGTGCCACCAGCACCCGACAGGGCAATGAGCAGTTCTTC. This encodes CATSTRQGNEQFF.

This clonotype has a count of ten or more. J is TRBJ2-7 and V is TRBV6-1; 9 nucleotides line up with TRBD1. V shed 6 bases, J shed 6 bases, and the junction held 6 bases outside the gene matches. This CDR3 spans 13 amino acids. Germline CDR1 reads MNHNS; CDR2 reads SASEGT. In DNA form, the CDR3 reads TGTGCCAGCAGGGGACAGGGAAGGGTCGAGCAGTACTTC. Translation gives CASRGQGRVEQYF.

This clonotype was detected only a few times. The rearrangement links TRBV5-1 to TRBJ2-7; D may be TRBD2 (6 bases). There are 15 residues in the CDR3. The V end lost 4 bases, the J end lost 5 bases, and 19 bases lay between the germline ends. The germline V gene encodes CDR1 SGHRS and CDR2 YFSETQ. CDR3 residues: CASSGGTAGEDEQYF. CDR3 nucleotides: TGCGCCAGCAGCGGAGGGACGGCCGGTGAAGACGAGCAGTACTTC. Combining the CDR3 with reference TRBV5-1 and TRBJ2-7 gives the whole variable domain KAGVTQTPRYLIKTRGQQVTLSCSPISGHRSVSWYQQTPGQGLQFLFEYFSETQRNKGNFPGRFSGRQFSNSRSEMNVSTLELGDSALYLCASSGGTAGEDEQYFGPGTRLTVT.

This chain connects TRBV13 to TRBJ2-3; TRBD2 is a possible D gene (6 bases). There are 17 residues in the CDR3. Germline V CDR1 and CDR2: PRHDT, FYEKMQ (reference sequence). V was pared by 6 bases and J by 0 bases, with 19 bases between. CDR3 sequence: CASRQRRVAASTDTQYF. CDR3 in DNA: TGTGCCAGCAGGCAAAGGAGGGTAGCGGCTAGCACAGATACGCAGTATTTT. Complete variable domain (other parts from reference TRBV13 and TRBJ2-3): AAGVIQSPRHLIKEKRETATLKCYPIPRHDTVYWYQQGPGQDPQFLISFYEKMQSDKGSIPDRFSAQQFSDYHSELNMSSLELGDSALYFCASRQRRVAASTDTQYFGPGTRLTVL.

There are many counts of this clonotype. The chain combines TRBV20-1 with TRBJ2-1, with D perhaps TRBD2 (5 bases). Germline V gene data show CDR1 as DFQATT and CDR2 as SNEGSKA (reference sequence). The CDR3 totals 13 residues. Trimming shortened V by 5 bases and J by 6 bases, and 14 bases separated the two germline ends. Here the CDR3 reads CSAQFREVNEQFF. For the CDR3, the DNA is TGCAGTGCTCAATTTCGGGAAGTCAATGAGCAGTTCTTC.

This clonotype was observed a few times. This chain joins TRBV4-2 and TRBJ2-1, with TRBD2 matching 12 bases. Trimming at V came to 5 bases and at J to 6 bases, leaving 8 bases not matched to a gene. Germline loops: CDR1 LGHNA, CDR2 YNFKEQ. The CDR3 has 16 amino acids. The CDR3 DNA sequence: TGTGCCAGCAGCGCCCGACTAGCGGGGGTCGGCAATGAGCAGTTCTTC. Amino acid sequence: CASSARLAGVGNEQFF.

In DNA form, the CDR3 reads TGCGCCAGCAGCACCTGGGACAGGGTCTACGAGCAGTACTTC. Translated, it gives CASSTWDRVYEQYF. The chain combines TRBV5-1 with TRBJ2-7; 9 positions match TRBD1. CDR1 and CDR2 from the germline V gene are SGHRS and YFSETQ. The CDR3 is made up of 14 amino acids. V gave up 4 bases and J gave up 3 bases; unmatched junction bases: 5.

This clonotype occurred a few times. The chain joins TRBV20-1 to TRBJ1-1; D perhaps matches TRBD1 (5 bases). The CDR3 sequence is 12 residues long. Trimming left V 4 bases short and J 4 bases short, with 10 bases between. Per germline, CDR1 DFQATT and CDR2 SNEGSKA (reference sequence). The CDR3, as DNA: TGCAGTGCTATCCCAGGGTTCACTGAAGCTTTCTTT. Translated, it gives CSAIPGFTEAFF.

The J gene is TRBJ2-1, the V gene TRBV19, with a tentative D call TRBD1 (6 bases). Germline V CDR1 and CDR2: LNHDA, SQIVND (reference sequence). The CDR3 has 16 amino acids. The ends were cut back, 4 bases at V and 6 bases at J, with 19 bases in the middle. CDR3 protein: CASSTRGGARFNEQFF. Written as DNA, the CDR3 is TGTGCCAGTAGTACACGTGGGGGCGCCCGTTTCAATGAGCAGTTCTTC.

The chain couples TRBV11-2 to TRBJ2-1, with 9 bases fitting TRBD2. The junction had 14 bases not matched to a gene; V was cut back by 1 base and J by 4 bases. This CDR3 is built from 19 residues. Looked up from germline, CDR1 is SGHAT and CDR2 is FQNNGV. CDR3 coding DNA: TGTGCCAGCAGCTTAGTTGGTAGCGGGAGAGCGAGAGGGTACAATGAGCAGTTCTTC. Its translation: CASSLVGSGRARGYNEQFF.

This clonotype was counted a few times. The chain links TRBV20-1 to TRBJ1-2, with 12 bases identical to TRBD1. The CDR3 is made up of 13 amino acids. Per germline, CDR1 DFQATT and CDR2 SNEGSKA (reference sequence). CDR3 loop: CIPGGTGGGGYTF. The DNA of the CDR3 is TGCATCCCGGGAGGGACAGGGGGCGGAGGCTACACCTTC.

This clonotype was detected ten times or more. The chain recombines TRBV5-1 with TRBJ2-7; 8 nucleotides line up with TRBD1. Germline assignment: CDR1 SGHRS and CDR2 YFSETQ. Trimming at V came to 0 bases and at J to 5 bases, leaving 4 bases not matched to a gene. The CDR3 is 14 residues long. As DNA, the CDR3 is TGCGCCAGCAGCTTGGGGCAGGGGGCGAACGAGCAGTACTTC. Protein sequence: CASSLGQGANEQYF.

This clonotype was counted many times. This chain links TRBV24-1 with TRBJ2-3, with D unresolved. Germline lookup yields CDR1 KGHDR and CDR2 SFDVKD. The CDR3 is made up of 14 amino acids. With 3 bases removed from V and 2 bases from J, the gap between germline ends came to 8 bases. In DNA, the CDR3 is TGTGCCACCAGTGATCGGCGGTTCACAGATACGCAGTATTTT. Translating gives CATSDRRFTDTQYF.

Only one count was recorded for this clonotype. V usage is TRBV4-3 and J usage is TRBJ2-7, with TRBD2 identical over 16 bases. Germline V gene lookup returns CDR1 LGHNA and CDR2 YSLEER. CDR3 size: 18 residues. J was trimmed by 7 bases and V by 2 bases; bases with no gene match: 11. The CDR3 spells CASSQNPGTSGRAEEQYF. As DNA, the CDR3 is TGCGCCAGCAGCCAAAATCCCGGGACTAGCGGGAGGGCCGAAGAGCAGTACTTC.

This clonotype was observed a handful of times. The chain recombines TRBV20-1 with TRBJ1-6; TRBD1 is a possible D gene (6 bases). V dropped 4 bases and J dropped 7 bases, with 14 bases sitting between them. Germline V gene lookup returns CDR1 DFQATT and CDR2 SNEGSKA (reference sequence). This CDR3 contains 14 residues. The CDR3 DNA sequence: TGCAGTGCTAAGAGGGATACAGGGAATTCACCCCTCCACTTT. This gives the protein CSAKRDTGNSPLHF.

This clonotype occurred a few times. The genes are TRBV15 and TRBJ2-4; 8 bases align to TRBD1. Germline V CDR1 and CDR2: LNHNV, YYDKDF (reference sequence). The CDR3 is 12 residues long. Trimming took 8 bases from V and 8 from J; bases not matched to a gene: 5. Here the CDR3 reads CATSDRGYIQYF. The CDR3 DNA follows: TGTGCCACCTCAGACAGGGGTTACATTCAGTACTTC.

This clonotype turned up a few times. V is TRBV15 and J is TRBJ1-2; D might be TRBD1 (6 bases). This CDR3 comprises 14 residues. Trimming pared 3 bases from V and 7 bases from J, leaving 15 bases between. Germline assignment: CDR1 LNHNV and CDR2 YYDKDF (reference sequence). The CDR3 is CATSSRILGGGYTF. The DNA of the CDR3 is TGTGCCACCAGCAGTCGTATATTAGGGGGTGGCTACACCTTC.

This clonotype was recorded at least ten times. CDR3 DNA sequence: TGCAGTGCTAGAGCCGGGACGACCGCCTACGAGCAGTACTTC. Translated: CSARAGTTAYEQYF. This chain connects TRBV20-1 to TRBJ2-7; D may match TRBD1 or TRBD2 (5 bases each). Germline V gives CDR1 DFQATT, CDR2 SNEGSKA (reference sequence). Trimming removed 1 base from V and 2 bases from J, with 12 bases in between. The CDR3 contains 14 residues.

This clonotype was seen many times. The chain carries TRBV7-2 and TRBJ2-7; D gene ambiguous. CDR1 is SGHTA, CDR2 FQGNSA, per germline. This CDR3 is 11 amino acids long. Trimming shortened V by 5 bases and J by 5 bases, and 7 bases separated the two germline ends. Here the CDR3 reads CASSLTHEQYF. DNA of the CDR3: TGTGCCAGCAGCCTCACCCACGAGCAGTACTTC.

The V gene is TRBV13, the J gene TRBJ2-5; 10 positions match TRBD2. The CDR3 length is 15 residues. The trim removed 6 bases at V and 2 bases at J, leaving 6 bases unmatched. In germline, CDR1 is PRHDT, CDR2 FYEKMQ (reference sequence). Written as DNA, the CDR3 is TGTGCCAGCAGTCAAATAGCGGGGGGACAAGAGACCCAGTACTTC. Amino acids: CASSQIAGGQETQYF.

This clonotype was counted only a few times. The V call is TRBV20-1, the J call TRBJ2-7; 9 bases match TRBD2. This CDR3 comprises 14 residues. The V segment lost 6 bases and the J segment 0 bases; nucleotides outside the gene matches: 6. Germline assignment: CDR1 DFQATT and CDR2 SNEGSKA (reference sequence). CDR3 bases: TGCAGTGCAAGAAGACTAGCGGACTCCTACGAGCAGTACTTC. This gives the protein CSARRLADSYEQYF.

Written as DNA, the CDR3 is TGTGCCACCAGCCGATCAGAGGGGAAGAAAGCTTTCTTT. It translates to CATSRSEGKKAFF. The chain employs TRBV15 and TRBJ1-1; a weak D match, TRBD1 (5 bases). CDR3 length: 13 amino acids. V was pared by 5 bases and J by 9 bases, with 16 bases between. Germline V gene lookup returns CDR1 LNHNV and CDR2 YYDKDF (reference sequence). The full variable domain, rest sourced from reference TRBV15 and TRBJ1-1, is DAMVIQNPRYQVTQFGKPVTLSCSQTLNHNVMYWYQQKSSQAPKLLFHYYDKDFNNEADTPDNFQSRRPNTSFCFLDIRSPGLGDTAMYLCATSRSEGKKAFFGQGTRLTVV.

The V and J genes are TRBV10-3 and TRBJ2-7; D is perhaps TRBD2 (6 bases). The CDR3 runs 14 residues. V lost 6 bases and J 0 bases, leaving 12 bases between the germline ends. Germline CDR1 ENHRY, CDR2 SYGVKD. The CDR3 coding sequence is TGTGCCATCAGGCGGGCGGGGAGCTCCTACGAGCAGTACTTC. As protein: CAIRRAGSSYEQYF.